Listed below are T cell receptor beta chains from one sample, sequenced in a study of T cells expressing NK-cell markers. No DNA is given; TCRdb re-called the 5' RACE reads and lists each CDR3 protein once. This sample's clone table lists under 600,000 distinct CDR3 sequences. The specimen was blood T cells: a sorted CD56 or NKG2C T cell subset, CD4+ or CD8+ T cells, or bulk PBMC T cells (not recorded which). All receptors derive from a woman in her fifties or sixties in good health. Each CDR3 is given with its conserved first and last residue.

j_call: TRBJ1-2
v_call: TRBV3-1
cdr3_aa: CASKPGSTAYGYTF

j_call: TRBJ2-2
v_call: TRBV11-3
cdr3_aa: CASGLSGSSGTGELFF

j_call: TRBJ2-5
v_call: TRBV15
cdr3_aa: CATSILYQETQYF

j_call: TRBJ2-7
v_call: TRBV30
cdr3_aa: CAWVAGVNEQYF

j_call: TRBJ2-7
v_call: TRBV15
cdr3_aa: CATRFGGSYEQYF

j_call: TRBJ1-1
v_call: TRBV2
cdr3_aa: CASSGRDEPAEAFF

j_call: TRBJ1-2
v_call: TRBV4-1
cdr3_aa: CASSQSTADGYTF

j_call: TRBJ2-1
v_call: TRBV11-3
cdr3_aa: CASSQRQGRGDNEQFF

j_call: TRBJ2-5
v_call: TRBV25-1
cdr3_aa: CASSDLAGALQETQYF

j_call: TRBJ2-3
v_call: TRBV14
cdr3_aa: CASSQRTGRTDTQYF

j_call: TRBJ2-3
v_call: TRBV5-1
cdr3_aa: CASSPGLARDTDTQYF

j_call: TRBJ2-3
v_call: TRBV24-1
cdr3_aa: CATGVQGRTDTQYF

j_call: TRBJ1-4
v_call: TRBV7-2
cdr3_aa: CASSLVGRVEPSEKLFF

j_call: TRBJ2-1
v_call: TRBV4-1
cdr3_aa: CASSQEGGSSYNEQFF

j_call: TRBJ2-3
v_call: TRBV12-3/TRBV12-4
cdr3_aa: CASMGGPLTDTQYF

j_call: TRBJ1-5
v_call: TRBV30
cdr3_aa: CAWGPRRGGNQPQHF

j_call: TRBJ2-2
v_call: TRBV20-1
cdr3_aa: CSARGRPRAEVPGELFF